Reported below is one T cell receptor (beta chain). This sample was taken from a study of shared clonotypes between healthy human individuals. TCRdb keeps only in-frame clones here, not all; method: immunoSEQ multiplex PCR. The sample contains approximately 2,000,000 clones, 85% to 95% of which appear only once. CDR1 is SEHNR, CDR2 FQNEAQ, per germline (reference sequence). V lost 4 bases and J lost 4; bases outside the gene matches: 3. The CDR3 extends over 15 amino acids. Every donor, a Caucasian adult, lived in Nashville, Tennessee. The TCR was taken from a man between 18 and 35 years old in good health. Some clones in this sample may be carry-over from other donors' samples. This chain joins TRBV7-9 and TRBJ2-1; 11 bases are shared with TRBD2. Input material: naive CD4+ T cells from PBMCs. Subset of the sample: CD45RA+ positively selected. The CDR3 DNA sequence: TGTGCCAGCAGCTACACTAGCGGGAGTTACAATGAGCAGTTCTTC. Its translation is CASSYTSGSYNEQFF.